Below, one T cell receptor (beta chain) is given with its context. This sample was taken from a study of OX40 agonist ivuxolimab in advanced cancers. Profiling relied on immunoSEQ multiplex PCR, and the TCRdb table lists in-frame clones only, not all of them. The sample carries about 95,000 clones, roughly 91% recorded once. This TCR was recovered from an adult with an advanced solid tumor such as melanoma, head and neck, liver or kidney cancer. Source: CD4+ or CD8+ T cells sorted from blood, taken in a trial of the OX40 agonist ivuxolimab.

CDR3 region: CASSYSMGRRETQYF. CDR3 nucleotides: TGTGCCAGCAGTTACTCGATGGGGCGTCGAGAGACCCAGTACTTC. The chain has TRBV6-5 and TRBJ2-5; perhaps TRBD1 as D (5 bases). V was cut by 0 bases and J by 4 bases, with 12 bases left in between. The germline V gene encodes CDR1 MNHEY and CDR2 SVGAGI. The CDR3 has 15 residues.